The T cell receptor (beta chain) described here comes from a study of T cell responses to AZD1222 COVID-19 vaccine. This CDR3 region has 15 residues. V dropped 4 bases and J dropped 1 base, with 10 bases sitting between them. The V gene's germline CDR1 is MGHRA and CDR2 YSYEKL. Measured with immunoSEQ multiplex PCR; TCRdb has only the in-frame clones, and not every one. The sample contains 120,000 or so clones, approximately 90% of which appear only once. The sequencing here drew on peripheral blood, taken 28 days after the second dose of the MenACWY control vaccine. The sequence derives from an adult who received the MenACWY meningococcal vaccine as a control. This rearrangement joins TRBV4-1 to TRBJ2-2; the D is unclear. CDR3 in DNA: TGCGCCAGCAGCCTTCGGACGGGGAACACCGGGGAGCTGTTTTTT. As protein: CASSLRTGNTGELFF.